This T cell receptor beta chain emerged from a study of blood T cell repertoires in COVID-19. Study context: Both acute and convalescent COVID-19 samples were obtained from the United States, Italy and Spain.

Cohort assignment relied on participant-reported clinical history. V lost 6 bases, J lost 3 bases, and 11 bases stayed unmatched. Germline V lookup: CDR1 WSHSY, CDR2 SAAADI. CDR3 size: 17 residues. Here immunoSEQ multiplex PCR was the method, and the copy in TCRdb shows in-frame clones only, minus some. The sample includes roughly 230,000 clones, around 82% of them seen just once. J is TRBJ1-1 and V is TRBV10-2, with 12 bases fitting TRBD1. The sample was PBMCs or T cells enriched from blood (not recorded which). This sequence originates from a man aged 50-60 years who had recovered from COVID-19. The CDR3 spells CASRKGQGAPRDTEAFF. CDR3 nucleotide sequence: TGCGCCAGCAGGAAGGGACAGGGGGCGCCCCGGGACACTGAAGCTTTCTTT.